This T cell receptor beta chain was identified during a study of beta chain features in type 1 diabetes. The overall study: Sorted cells numbering approximately 110,000,000 were examined across all samples.

Broader study findings: Type 1 diabetes patients had moderately but significantly shorter TCRB CDR3s in all four CD4+ subsets.

This clone was counted a few times. Its cognate antigen is unknown. Averaging approximately 0.11 L, one heparinised blood draw came from each individual donor. Cells sorted by CD45RO/CCR7/CD25/CD127/CD95/CD27 comprised CD4+ naive, central memory, regulatory and stem cell-like memory cells. What was sequenced were expressed TCRB transcripts, since all of the isolated RNA had been reverse transcribed. Repertoires were generated with immunoSEQ multiplex PCR, while TCRdb's copy carries only in-frame clones and drops some. The repertoire includes about 390,000 clones, around 10% of them detected once, and approximately 0.6% sits in the top ten. CDR3 length: 13 residues. Trimming cost V 4 bases and J 3 bases, with 11 bases left between them. Germline V lookup: CDR1 SGHRS, CDR2 YFSETQ.

The V gene is TRBV5-1, the J gene TRBJ2-7, with D tentatively TRBD1 (6 bases). The sequenced sample was central memory CD4+ T cells from blood. This clonotype was sampled from a young man with type 1 diabetes. The DNA for the CDR3 is TGCGCCAGCAGCGAGGGGGTGGACTACGAGCAGTACTTC. This gives the protein CASSEGVDYEQYF.